Reported below is one T cell receptor beta chain. Germline V gene sequence: CDR1 MGHDK, CDR2 SYGVNS. The J segment lost 4 bases and the V segment lost 0 bases, leaving 10 bases of the junction unmatched. The CDR3 covers 17 residues. Graft material was processed, releasing intraepithelial and lamina propria lymphocytes. These data are taken from a study of graft-versus-host responses after intestinal transplantation. The repertoire was sequenced with immunoSEQ multiplex PCR; TCRdb's copy has only in-frame clones and lacks some. Seen here are approximately 12,000 clones, around four fifths observed once, and the top ten hold more than 8%.

The sequence derives from a human patient who received an intestinal transplant, so some T cells may come from the graft donor. V gene TRBV25-1 combines with J gene TRBJ2-3, with 7 nucleotides matching TRBD1. Sequencing used ileum tissue, obtained 23 days after intestinal transplant. Here the CDR3 DNA reads TGTGCCAGCAGTGAATATACTAGGGGGCCTCCTCCAGATACGCAGTATTTT. Its protein product is CASSEYTRGPPPDTQYF.